Below, 20 T cell receptor beta chains from the same sample are listed, as sequenced in a study of CD8 T cells in Susac syndrome. Random hexamers were used to reverse transcribe an amount of roughly 0.5 to 1 ug RNA. TCRdb processed the immunoSEQ multiplex PCR reads anew with MiXCR; each CDR3 protein has one entry. This sample has roughly 140,000 distinct CDR3 sequences, with around 95% found just once. The specimen sequenced was CD4+ T cells from PBMCs. These receptors were collected from a human donor with Susac syndrome.

The chain carries TRBV6-6 and TRBJ1-5; tentative D call: TRBD1 (6 bases). Trimming removed 6 bases at V and 0 bases at J, with 12 bases between. Germline V gene data show CDR1 as MNHNY and CDR2 as SVGAGI (reference sequence). The CDR3 spans 15 residues. The CDR3 loop is CASSPTGNSNQPQHF. CDR3 in DNA: TGTGCCAGCAGCCCCACAGGGAATAGCAATCAGCCCCAGCATTTT.

This clonotype was detected only once. The rearrangement joins TRBV25-1 to TRBJ2-5, with D perhaps TRBD1 (5 bases). The length of the CDR3 is 13 residues. Trimming took off 6 bases at V and 5 bases at J, with 13 bases between the two ends. Germline CDR1 and CDR2: MGHDK and SYGVNS. This CDR3 reads CASRDPSGETQYF. CDR3 bases: TGTGCCAGCAGGGACCCGTCAGGGGAGACCCAGTACTTC.

The chain has TRBV6-5 and TRBJ2-5; D gene unclear. The CDR3 length is 13 residues. V dropped 6 bases and J dropped 7 bases, with 15 bases sitting between them. Germline assignment: CDR1 MNHEY and CDR2 SVGAGI. The CDR3 is CASRSARKGTQYF. CDR3 sequence (DNA): TGTGCCAGCAGATCTGCTAGGAAGGGGACCCAGTACTTC.

V is TRBV6-5 and J is TRBJ2-1, with TRBD1 matching over 7 bases. The germline V gene has CDR1 MNHEY and CDR2 SVGAGI. CDR3 size: 13 residues. V trimming: 6 bases; J trimming: 7 bases; junction bases outside the gene matches: 6. The CDR3 bases are TGTGCCAGCAGGCCCACAGGGGCGAATGAGCAGTTCTTC. Its translation is CASRPTGANEQFF.

V and J are TRBV3-1 and TRBJ2-7, with 9 nucleotides matching TRBD1. The junction had 3 bases not matched to a gene; V was cut back by 4 bases and J by 2 bases. The V gene's germline CDR1 is LGHDT and CDR2 YNNKEL (reference sequence). The CDR3 runs to 14 residues. In DNA, the CDR3 is TGTGCCAGCAGCCCCAGGACAGGGGCCTACGAGCAGTACTTC. Translating it yields CASSPRTGAYEQYF.

The rearrangement joins TRBV20-1 to TRBJ1-2; 8 nucleotides match TRBD1. The junction had 0 bases not matched to a gene; V was cut back by 3 bases and J by 3 bases. CDR1 is DFQATT, CDR2 SNEGSKA, per germline (reference sequence). The CDR3 has 12 residues. The CDR3 coding sequence is TGCAGTGCTAGGGACAGGGACTATGGCTACACCTTC. It specifies CSARDRDYGYTF.

The chain uses TRBV20-1 and TRBJ2-7; D gene ambiguous. Trimming stripped 3 bases from V and 2 bases from J, with 8 bases between. Germline lookup yields CDR1 DFQATT and CDR2 SNEGSKA (reference sequence). The length of the CDR3 is 12 residues. The CDR3 spells CSASQPTYEQYF. The CDR3 DNA follows: TGCAGTGCTAGCCAGCCGACCTACGAGCAGTACTTC.

V gene TRBV20-1 combines with J gene TRBJ1-2, with 8 bases that match TRBD1. This CDR3 contains 15 residues. V was clipped by 5 bases and J by 8 bases; unmatched bases: 16. Germline V gene data show CDR1 as DFQATT and CDR2 as SNEGSKA (reference sequence). The CDR3 sequence is CSALRDRSARAGYTF. DNA of the CDR3: TGCAGTGCTCTCCGGGACAGGTCCGCTCGGGCAGGCTACACCTTC.

The chain employs TRBV14 and TRBJ2-7, with D unclear. CDR1 and CDR2 from the germline V gene are SGHDN and FVKESK. This CDR3 is built from 14 residues. The V and J ends lost 4 bases and 3 bases respectively, with 13 bases between them. Here the CDR3 reads CASSRWQTSYEQYF. The CDR3 nucleotides read TGTGCCAGCAGCCGGTGGCAGACGAGCTACGAGCAGTACTTC.

The chain is built from TRBV7-8 and TRBJ1-2; weak D call: TRBD1 (6 bases). This CDR3 has 16 residues. Per the germline V gene, CDR1 is SGHVS and CDR2 is FQNEAQ. Trimming took 4 bases from V and 4 from J, leaving 19 bases between them. CDR3 protein: CASSSSRQAPGYGYTF. For the CDR3, the DNA is TGTGCCAGCAGCTCCAGCAGACAGGCCCCGGGCTATGGCTACACCTTC.

The rearrangement uses TRBV27 and TRBJ1-5, with D possibly matching TRBD1 (6 bases). Trimming took 6 bases from V and 6 from J, leaving 18 bases between them. Per germline, CDR1 MNHEY and CDR2 SMNVEV (reference sequence). The CDR3 covers 15 residues. The DNA of the CDR3 is TGTGCCAGCAGCCGTACTTCAGGGGTGGGTCAGCCCCAGCATTTT. Protein: CASSRTSGVGQPQHF.

V and J are TRBV7-2 and TRBJ2-7; 9 bases match TRBD2. This CDR3 has 16 amino acids. The germline V gene encodes CDR1 SGHTA and CDR2 FQGNSA. V shed 6 bases and J 2 bases; nucleotides not matched to a gene: 11. In DNA, the CDR3 is TGTGCCAGCAGACCCGCTGGGGGCGGGAGGGCCTACGAGCAGTACTTC. This codes for CASRPAGGGRAYEQYF.

The chain uses TRBV4-1 and TRBJ1-2, with 7 bases that match TRBD1. The V segment lost 1 base and the J segment 2 bases; nucleotides outside the gene matches: 7. CDR3 length equals 16 residues. Germline V lookup: CDR1 MGHRA, CDR2 YSYEKL. The CDR3 DNA follows: TGCGCCAGCAGCCAAGTGCCGGGACAGCTGAACTATGGCTACACCTTC. This sequence encodes CASSQVPGQLNYGYTF.

V gene TRBV7-3 combines with J gene TRBJ1-5; tentative D call: TRBD1 (5 bases). Trimming pared 5 bases from V and 3 bases from J, leaving 14 bases between. Germline values: CDR1 SGHTA, CDR2 FQGTGA. The CDR3 consists of 15 residues. The CDR3 protein is CASSPSGTTNQPQHF. The DNA of the CDR3 is TGTGCCAGCAGCCCGTCAGGGACCACCAATCAGCCCCAGCATTTT.

The J gene is TRBJ2-5, the V gene TRBV20-1, with 7 bases fitting TRBD2. V shed 2 bases, J shed 1 base, and the junction held 4 bases outside the gene matches. The CDR3 contains 14 residues. Germline V lookup: CDR1 DFQATT, CDR2 SNEGSKA (reference sequence). The CDR3 DNA is TGCAGTGCTAGATTAGGGACTATCCAAGAGACCCAGTACTTC. Its protein product is CSARLGTIQETQYF.

J is TRBJ1-1 and V is TRBV5-1, with TRBD1 matching over 10 bases. With 3 bases clipped from V and 10 bases from J, the junction kept 9 bases outside the gene matches. Germline V gene data show CDR1 as SGHRS and CDR2 as YFSETQ. The CDR3 length is 14 residues. The CDR3: CASSSAPDRGGAFF. In DNA form, the CDR3 reads TGCGCCAGCAGCTCGGCTCCGGACAGGGGGGGAGCTTTCTTT.

The V and J genes are TRBV4-2 and TRBJ2-3; a weak D match, TRBD2 (5 bases). There are 15 residues in the CDR3. V lost 4 bases and J lost 2, with 13 bases in between. Looked up from germline, CDR1 is LGHNA and CDR2 is YNFKEQ. Here the CDR3 DNA reads TGTGCCAGCAGCCGAGACTACGCTAACACAGATACGCAGTATTTT. Translation: CASSRDYANTDTQYF.

The chain carries TRBV7-7 and TRBJ2-1, with D possibly TRBD2 on 6 matching bases. Germline V gene data show CDR1 as SSHAT and CDR2 as FNYEAQ (reference sequence). V shed 5 bases and J shed 4 bases, with 12 bases lying between them. CDR3 length equals 14 residues. The CDR3 loop reads CASSLEGGYNEQFF. Here the CDR3 DNA reads TGTGCCAGCAGCCTGGAGGGAGGATACAATGAGCAGTTCTTC.

The chain carries TRBV12-3 or TRBV12-4 and TRBJ2-1, with D possibly being TRBD1 (5 bases). The CDR3 is made up of 13 amino acids. Trimming left V 5 bases short and J 9 bases short, with 14 bases between. This chain's CDR3 is CASSHQGDSEQFF. CDR3 in DNA: TGTGCCAGCAGTCACCAGGGTGATAGTGAGCAGTTCTTC.

The rearrangement links TRBV29-1 to TRBJ2-5; 10 bases match TRBD1. The CDR3 consists of 15 residues. Germline trimming cut 8 bases from V and 4 bases from J; bases unmatched to any gene: 13. Germline V lookup: CDR1 SQVTM, CDR2 ANQGSEA. The CDR3 region is CSSRGRQGARETQYF. The CDR3 coding sequence is TGCAGCTCACGGGGGAGACAGGGGGCGCGAGAGACCCAGTACTTC.